Ten or more counts support the clone carrying this T cell receptor beta chain. Its antigen is unknown. The data are from a study of T-cell reconstitution after alpha-beta-depleted transplantation in children. General observations from the study: After transplant, high TCRbeta diversity at day 60 in some patients arose from surviving recipient T cells and thymic progenitors. Several hundred expanded graft clones reportedly gave rise to the alpha-beta T cells present about two months after transplant. Counts and diversity of T cells one year after transplant came mostly from newly produced T cells.

Unique molecular identifiers were incorporated into the prepared TCRbeta library. Via MiXCR, TCRdb re-called the PCR reads, giving one row per CDR3 protein. The repertoire consists of approximately 300,000 distinct CDR3 sequences, with around 10% occurring once and the leading ten covering roughly a quarter. Looked up from germline, CDR1 is MDHEN and CDR2 is SYDVKM. V was clipped by 5 bases and J by 14 bases; unmatched bases: 14. This CDR3 contains 14 residues. The sequencing here drew on peripheral blood, taken 180 days after TCRalphabeta/CD19-depleted stem cell transplant. This rearrangement joins TRBV28 to TRBJ2-1, with 8 bases fitting TRBD2. This sequence originates from a male patient aged 2 to 10 who had a stem cell transplant for chronic granulomatous disease, so the T cells may come from the graft donor. CDR3 nucleotides: TGTGCCAGCAGTCCCCCGGGGACTAGTAGGAGTAAGTTCTTC. This gives the protein CASSPPGTSRSKFF. Full variable domain (rest looked up from reference TRBV28 and TRBJ2-1): DVKVTQSSRYLVKRTGEKVFLECVQDMDHENMFWYRQDPGLGLRLIYFSYDVKMKEKGDIPEGYSVSREKKERFSLILESASTNQTSMYLCASSPPGTSRSKFFGPGTRLTVL.